This is a list of T cell receptor beta chains from one sample in a study of shared clonotypes between healthy human individuals. TCRdb's table, derived via immunoSEQ multiplex PCR, lists solely in-frame clones and lacks some. The sample records 2,100,000 or so clones, almost 96% being singletons. Sequenced: naive CD4+ T cells sorted from blood. These receptors came from a man between 18 and 29 years old in good health. Both conserved end residues are part of each CDR3. The size entry is marked missing in some rows and otherwise reads once, few, many or a size class.

V gene | clone size | CDR3 protein
TRBV12-5 | once | CASGRDGRANEQFF
TRBV10-3 | . | CAISEGGETQYF
TRBV12-2 | . | CASRFPPAGNQETQYF
TRBV5-4 | . | CASSLPGLAGNYEQYF
TRBV27 | . | CASGADSNQPQHF
TRBV6-1 | . | CASSWTGAPDSPLHF
TRBV5-1 | . | CASSLGPNGYTF
TRBV4-2 | few | CASLLGDVQETQYF
TRBV6-5 | . | CASSSLDGGSGNTIYF
TRBV7-9 | once | CASSAPGLAYEQYF